Here is one T cell receptor beta chain with its context. This receptor's antigen is unknown. There are no base qualities to consult, and no much larger clone falls within one base. V loses 4 bases, J loses 10 bases, and the germline ends lie 15 bases apart. The CDR3 contains 13 residues, cysteine and phenylalanine counted. The CDR3 DNA has 39 bases and is translated from base 1. CDR1 and CDR2, looked up from the germline V gene, are SGHTA and FQGTGA. The sample originates from a study of technical replicates of blood from a handful of donors (dated by TCRdb to between 2016 and 2019). The library was made by the immunoSEQ multiplex PCR assay. TCRdb obtained this table from immuneACCESS and retained in-frame rearrangements with V and J assigned. These tables miss some clones; where compared with another copy, unresolved V genes account for less than half of the shortfall, and the remainder is unexplained. This sample holds approximately 81,000 clones; about 81% were observed only once. Of the sample, around 3.9% falls within the top ten clones.

The sequence joins TRBV7-3 to TRBJ2-3; a tentative D call is TRBD1 (5 bases match). This clonotype was obtained from a human donor in good health. Some clones in this sample may be carry-over from other donors' samples. Sequencing was carried out using PBMCs. The DNA sequence reads TGTGCCAGCAGCTACCAGGGCCCCAACGCGCAGTATTTT. Translated, this gives CASSYQGPNAQYF.